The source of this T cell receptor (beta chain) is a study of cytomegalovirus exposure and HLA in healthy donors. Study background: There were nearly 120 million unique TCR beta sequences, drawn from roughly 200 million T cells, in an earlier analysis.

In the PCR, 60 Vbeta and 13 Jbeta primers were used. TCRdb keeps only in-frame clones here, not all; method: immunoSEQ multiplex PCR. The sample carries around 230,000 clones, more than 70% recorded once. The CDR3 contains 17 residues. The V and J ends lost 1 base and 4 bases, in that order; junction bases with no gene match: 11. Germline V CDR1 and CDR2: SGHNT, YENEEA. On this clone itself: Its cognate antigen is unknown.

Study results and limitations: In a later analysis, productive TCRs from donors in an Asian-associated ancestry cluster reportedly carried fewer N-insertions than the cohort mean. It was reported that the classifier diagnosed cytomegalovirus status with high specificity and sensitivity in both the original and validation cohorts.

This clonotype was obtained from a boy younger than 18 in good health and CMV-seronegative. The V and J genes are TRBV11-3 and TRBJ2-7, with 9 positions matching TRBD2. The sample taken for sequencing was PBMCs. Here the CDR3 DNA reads TGTGCCAGCAGCTTAGCTCCCCAATTAGCGGGAGTATACGAGCAGTACTTC. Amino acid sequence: CASSLAPQLAGVYEQYF.